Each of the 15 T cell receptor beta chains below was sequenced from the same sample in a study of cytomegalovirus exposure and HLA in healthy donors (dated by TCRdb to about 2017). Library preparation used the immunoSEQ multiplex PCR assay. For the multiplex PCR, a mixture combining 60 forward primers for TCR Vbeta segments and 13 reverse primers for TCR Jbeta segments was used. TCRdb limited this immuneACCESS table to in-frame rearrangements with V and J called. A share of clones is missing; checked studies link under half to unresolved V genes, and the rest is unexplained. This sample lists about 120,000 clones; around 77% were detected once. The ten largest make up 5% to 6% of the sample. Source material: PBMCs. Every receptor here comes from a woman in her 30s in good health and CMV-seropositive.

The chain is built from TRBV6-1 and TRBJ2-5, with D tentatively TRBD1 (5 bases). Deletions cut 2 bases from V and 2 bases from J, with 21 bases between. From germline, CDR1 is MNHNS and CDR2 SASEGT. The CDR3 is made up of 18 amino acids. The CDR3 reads CASSESVGATIQQETQYF. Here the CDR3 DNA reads TGTGCCAGCAGTGAATCCGTAGGGGCGACAATCCAACAAGAGACCCAGTACTTC.

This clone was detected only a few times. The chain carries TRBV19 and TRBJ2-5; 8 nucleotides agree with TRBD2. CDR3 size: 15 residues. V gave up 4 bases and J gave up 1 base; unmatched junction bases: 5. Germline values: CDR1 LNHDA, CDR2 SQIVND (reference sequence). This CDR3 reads CASSKVRGAQETQYF. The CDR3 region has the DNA TGTGCCAGTAGTAAAGTGCGGGGGGCCCAAGAGACCCAGTACTTC.

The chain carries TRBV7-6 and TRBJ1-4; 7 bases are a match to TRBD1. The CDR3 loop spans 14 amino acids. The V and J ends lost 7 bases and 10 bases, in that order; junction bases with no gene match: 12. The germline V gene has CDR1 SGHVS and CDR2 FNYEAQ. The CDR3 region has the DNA TGTGCCAGCAACGAAGGTACAGGGGATGGAAAACTGTTTTTT. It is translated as CASNEGTGDGKLFF.

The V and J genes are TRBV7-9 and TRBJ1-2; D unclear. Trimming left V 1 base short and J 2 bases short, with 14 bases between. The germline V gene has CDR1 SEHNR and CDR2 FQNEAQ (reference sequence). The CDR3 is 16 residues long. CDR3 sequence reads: CASSLGVLGSNYGYTF. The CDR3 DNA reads TGTGCCAGCAGCTTAGGGGTTTTGGGCAGCAACTATGGCTACACCTTC.

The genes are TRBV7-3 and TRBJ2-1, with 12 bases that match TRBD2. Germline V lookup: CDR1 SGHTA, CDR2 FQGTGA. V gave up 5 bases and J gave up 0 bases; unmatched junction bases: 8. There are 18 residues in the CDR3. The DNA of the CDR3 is TGTGCCAGCAGCCAACTAGCGGGGGGACCTAGCTCCTACAATGAGCAGTTCTTC. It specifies CASSQLAGGPSSYNEQFF.

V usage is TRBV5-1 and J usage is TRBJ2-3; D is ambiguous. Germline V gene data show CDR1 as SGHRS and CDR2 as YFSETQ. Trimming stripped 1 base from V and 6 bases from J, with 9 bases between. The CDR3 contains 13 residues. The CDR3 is CASSLPGRDTQYF. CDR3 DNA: TGCGCCAGCAGCTTGCCCGGTCGCGATACGCAGTATTTT.

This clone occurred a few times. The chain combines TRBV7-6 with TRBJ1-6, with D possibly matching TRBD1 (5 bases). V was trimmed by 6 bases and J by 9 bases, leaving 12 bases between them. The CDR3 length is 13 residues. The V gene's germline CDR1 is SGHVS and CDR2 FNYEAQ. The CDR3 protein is CASSSTEVSPLHF. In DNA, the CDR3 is TGTGCCAGCAGTTCGACAGAGGTTTCACCCCTCCACTTT.

The CDR3 bases are TGTGCCACTAGGAGTGGGACAGCTATGAACACTGAAGCTTTCTTT. Residues: CATRSGTAMNTEAFF. The chain employs TRBV19 and TRBJ1-1; 7 nucleotides agree with TRBD1. Losses at the gene ends were 10 bases for V and 0 bases for J; bases not matched to a gene: 11. The CDR3 contains 15 residues. Germline V gene lookup returns CDR1 LNHDA and CDR2 SQIVND (reference sequence).

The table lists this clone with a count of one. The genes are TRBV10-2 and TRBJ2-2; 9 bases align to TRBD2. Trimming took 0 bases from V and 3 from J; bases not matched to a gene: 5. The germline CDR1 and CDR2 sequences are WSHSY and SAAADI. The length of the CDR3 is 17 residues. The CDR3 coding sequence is TGCGCCAGCAGTGAGTCGTGGCGGGGGGGGTACACCGGGGAGCTGTTTTTT. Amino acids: CASSESWRGGYTGELFF.

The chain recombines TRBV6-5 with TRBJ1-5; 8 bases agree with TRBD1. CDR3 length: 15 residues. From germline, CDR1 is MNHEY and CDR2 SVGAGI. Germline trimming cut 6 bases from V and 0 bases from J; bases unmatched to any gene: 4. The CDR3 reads CASSSDRDSNQPQHF. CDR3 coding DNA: TGTGCCAGCAGCTCGGACAGGGATAGCAATCAGCCCCAGCATTTT.

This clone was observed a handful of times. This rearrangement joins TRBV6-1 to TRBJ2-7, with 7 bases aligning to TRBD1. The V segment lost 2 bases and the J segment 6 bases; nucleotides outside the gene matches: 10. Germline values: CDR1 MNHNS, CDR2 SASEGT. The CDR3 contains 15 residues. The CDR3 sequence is CASSEQTGYSREQYF. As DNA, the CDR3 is TGTGCCAGCAGTGAACAGACAGGGTATTCTCGCGAGCAGTACTTC.

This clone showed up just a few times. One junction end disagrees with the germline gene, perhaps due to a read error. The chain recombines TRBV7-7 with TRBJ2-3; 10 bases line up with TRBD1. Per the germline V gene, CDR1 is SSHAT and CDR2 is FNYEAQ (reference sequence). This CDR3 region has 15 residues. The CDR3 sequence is CASSTGTGGTDTQYF. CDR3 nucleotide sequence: TGTGCTAGCAGCACCGGGACAGGGGGCACAGATACGCAGTATTTT. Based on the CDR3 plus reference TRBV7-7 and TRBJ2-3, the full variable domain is GAGVSQSPRYKVTKRGQDVTLRCDPISSHATLYWYQQALGQGPEFLTYFNYEAQPDKSGLPSDRFSAERPEGSISTLTIQRTEQRDSAMYRCASSTGTGGTDTQYFGPGTRLTVL.

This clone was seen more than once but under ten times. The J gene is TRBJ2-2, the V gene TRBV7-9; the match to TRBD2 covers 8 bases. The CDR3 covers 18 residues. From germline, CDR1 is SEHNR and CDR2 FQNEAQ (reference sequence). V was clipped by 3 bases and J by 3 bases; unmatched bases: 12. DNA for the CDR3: TGTGCCAGCAGCTTCTCACACTACGGGGGGGTTTACACCGGGGAGCTGTTTTTT. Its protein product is CASSFSHYGGVYTGELFF. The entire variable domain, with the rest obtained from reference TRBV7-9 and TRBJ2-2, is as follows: DTGVSQNPRHKITKRGQNVTFRCDPISEHNRLYWYRQTLGQGPEFLTYFQNEAQLEKSRLLSDRFSAERPKGSFSTLEIQRTEQGDSAMYLCASSFSHYGGVYTGELFFGEGSRLTVL.

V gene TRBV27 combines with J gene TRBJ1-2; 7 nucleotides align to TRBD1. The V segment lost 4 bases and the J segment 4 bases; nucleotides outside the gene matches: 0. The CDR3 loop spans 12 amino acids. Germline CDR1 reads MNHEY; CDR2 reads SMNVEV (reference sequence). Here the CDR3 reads CASSSGGYGYTF. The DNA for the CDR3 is TGTGCCAGCAGTTCAGGGGGCTATGGCTACACCTTC.

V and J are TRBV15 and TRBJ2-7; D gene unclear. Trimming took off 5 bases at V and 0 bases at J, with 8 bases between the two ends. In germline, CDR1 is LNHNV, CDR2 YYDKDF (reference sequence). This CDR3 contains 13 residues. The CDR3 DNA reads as TGTGCCACCAGCTTTTCGTCCTCCTACGAGCAGTACTTC. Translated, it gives CATSFSSSYEQYF.